This TCR beta chain emerged from a study of blood T cell repertoires in COVID-19. About the study: There were acute and convalescent COVID-19 samples, and they came from the United States, Italy and Spain.

In germline, CDR1 is SGHDT, CDR2 YYEEEE. CDR3 length: 16 residues. V shed 0 bases, J shed 5 bases, and the junction held 8 bases outside the gene matches. Original processing notes: Counts of nucleated cells, estimated from reference gene primer amplification, were obtained. The repertoire was sequenced with immunoSEQ multiplex PCR; TCRdb's copy has only in-frame clones and lacks some. V and J calls and clone size are as listed in that table; D and trimming were resolved from the DNA. This sample carries roughly 68,000 clones, 82% of them seen once, and the ten largest clones take approximately 16%. This TCR was recovered from an older man with active COVID-19. The sequenced sample consisted of peripheral blood. V is TRBV5-6 and J is TRBJ2-5; 9 nucleotides align to TRBD2. The CDR3 region has the DNA TGTGCCAGCAGCTTGGATAGGCTAGCGGGGCTGGAGACCCAGTACTTC. Translated: CASSLDRLAGLETQYF.